This T cell receptor (beta chain) was captured in a study of identical twins (dated by TCRdb to 2016 to 2018). A note on the overall study: The study deep-sequenced TCR alpha and beta repertoires from monozygotic twins, unrelated adults of various ages and cord blood to test whether fetal clonotypes persist. To rule out contamination, replicate twin experiments were performed at different times with different library preparation protocols. Summary of the overall study and its limitations: Compared with coincidental sharing between unrelated individuals, an excess of low generation-probability sequences was observed among out-of-frame TCR alpha sequences shared between twins. Conclusions relied on cross-sectional statistical analysis, since the same donors could not be followed over many years. Excess twin sharing in beta out-of-frame sequences was weaker because fewer shared sequences lowered the signal-to-noise ratio. In monozygotic twins, recombination models systematically underestimated out-of-frame TCR alpha sharing, but the models matched the sharing seen between unrelated individuals. Abundant cord blood beta clonotypes had fewer insertions, young adult naive repertoires showed a similar but weaker trend, and memory repertoires showed no such trend. Zero-insertion analyses could be partly confounded by invariant T cells such as MAIT and iNKT, although diverse VJ usage argued against such confounding for most clonotypes.

The V and J ends are trimmed by 7 bases and 4 bases, leaving 10 bases between them. The CDR3 contains 12 residues, cysteine and phenylalanine counted. The CDR3 DNA has 36 bases and is translated from base 1. Library method: 5' RACE. Sequenced using an Illumina HiSeq 2000. A universal primer binding site was introduced by template switching, and a unique molecular identifier was present in the final cDNA, enabling accurate counting of TCR cDNA molecules. Specific primers in the conserved constant-segment region were used to synthesize first-strand cDNA for the TCR alpha and beta chains. To control for contamination, every cDNA library carried two barcodes: a SMART-Mk sample barcode plus Illumina barcodes. TruSeq adapter sequences along with Illumina sample barcodes were introduced in two successive PCR steps. The TCR alpha and beta cDNA libraries were sequenced on the Illumina HiSeq platform using custom primers. The original methods were these. Unique molecular identifiers were extracted from raw reads with MiGEC, and CDR3 positions were determined with MiXCR. Recombination models were inferred per individual with the repgenHMM and IGoR tools using an EM algorithm. Shared clonotype analysis was performed with the tcR package in R, normalizing sharing by the product of cloneset sizes. To study raw recombination without the effects of thymic and clonal selection, out-of-frame nonproductive sequences were analyzed. TCRdb reworked the public reads: Q25 trimming with fastp, MiXCR clone assembly, productive beta chains retained. Here each entry gathers all rows of one CDR3 protein and keeps the most common genes and DNA. The V and J calls were not made by the authors but by TCRdb's processing. Here the sample has 600,000 to 800,000 distinct CDR3 sequences; approximately 21% occur a single time. The ten top clones hold approximately 4.5% of the sample.

Notes on this clonotype: This clone's antigen is unknown. The sample holds no much larger clone one base away, and base qualities are not on file.

Only healthy Caucasian donors were included. Three pairs of female monozygotic twins, all aged about 18 to 30 years, were included in the twin cohort. RNA for TCR libraries was isolated from peripheral blood mononuclear cells. These data also featured in a second study, about T cells expressing NK-cell markers. As that second study puts it: TCR beta-chain repertoires were profiled in sorted CD3+CD56+NKG2C+, CD3+CD56+NKG2C- and CD3+CD56-NKG2C+ T-cell subsets from several donors. Among the eight sequenced donors, only one was HCMV-seronegative, while the other seven were HCMV-seropositive. In several experiments an anti-gammadeltaTCR antibody was added to restrict sorting to alphabetaTCR-expressing T cells. For five or six donors, the dominant CD3+CD56+NKG2C+ clonotypes were among the top 10 CD8+ clonotypes and accounted for roughly 1.0-7.5% of CD8+ T cells. Those dominant clonotypes were again the most abundant among CD3+CD56-NKG2C+ cells in a few donors, at about 25-60.1%. Whether the expanded NKG2C-expressing T cell clones were specific for HCMV antigens was left unclear. The study sequenced eight donors, all healthy volunteers chosen at random: three men and five women. A commercial ELISA kit detecting HCMV-specific IgG in serum was used to determine HCMV serostatus. Bulk peripheral blood T-cell repertoires were additionally sequenced from unsorted PBMC for about 6 donors. MIGEC was used to demultiplex reads and group reads by UMI, and MiTCR was used to assemble and quantify clonotypes. To exclude erroneous sequences, only TCR cDNA sequences supported by at least two reads were retained. The tcR package was used for downstream repertoire analysis, with clonotypes matched between fractions based on CDR3 nucleotide sequence plus V segment. VDJmatch was used to annotate antigen specificity against VDJdb, with one amino acid substitution allowed in CDR3.

This TCR was sampled from a woman aged 18-35 years in good health. Recombination linked TRBV12-3 or TRBV12-4 to TRBJ1-2; possibly the D gene is TRBD1, per 5 matching bases. The sample was PBMCs. The CDR3 protein: CASTRDFYGYTF. The nucleotide sequence reads as follows: TGTGCCAGCACCAGGGACTTCTATGGCTACACCTTC.